The 27 T cell receptor beta chains listed next were all sequenced from one sample in a study of T-cell reconstitution after alpha-beta-depleted transplantation in children. It was with unique molecular identifiers that the TCRbeta library was prepared. TCRdb itself ran the PCR reads through MiXCR, one entry per CDR3 protein. This sample has about 210,000 distinct CDR3 sequences, with about a sixth found just once. The specimen was PBMCs, mostly from graft donor cells, collected 360 days after TCRalphabeta/CD19-depleted stem cell transplant. The receptors come from a male patient aged 2-9 years who had a stem cell transplant for acute lymphoblastic leukemia, so the T cells may come from the graft donor.

This clonotype appeared many times. The gene calls are TRBV12-3 or TRBV12-4 and TRBJ1-1, with 8 bases matching TRBD1. There are 14 residues in the CDR3. V lost 3 bases, J lost 4 bases, and 4 bases stayed unmatched. DNA for the CDR3: TGTGCCAGCAGTTTTATGACAGGGGCCACTGAAGCTTTCTTT. This translates into CASSFMTGATEAFF.

This clonotype was recorded a few times. The chain recombines TRBV20-1 with TRBJ2-3; D might be TRBD1 or TRBD2, each matching 6 bases. Between the trimmed V and J ends, which lost 0 bases and 4 bases, there was a span of 14 bases. Germline lookup yields CDR1 DFQATT and CDR2 SNEGSKA (reference sequence). The CDR3 spans 15 residues. CDR3 coding DNA: TGCAGTGCTAGAGATGGGTTGGAGGGGGCAGATACGCAGTATTTT. Amino acids: CSARDGLEGADTQYF.

The chain has TRBV14 and TRBJ1-3; D is uncertain. The CDR3 totals 16 residues. Germline CDR1 is SGHDN and CDR2 is FVKESK. V was cut by 0 bases and J by 0 bases, with 9 bases left in between. Here the CDR3 DNA reads TGTGCCAGCAGCCAAGAATTCAGCTACTCTGGAAACACCATATATTTT. Protein: CASSQEFSYSGNTIYF.

The chain couples TRBV3-1 to TRBJ2-7, with 9 bases lining up with TRBD2. CDR3 length: 20 amino acids. Germline V gene data show CDR1 as LGHDT and CDR2 as YNNKEL (reference sequence). J gave up 4 bases and V 4 bases, and 23 bases lay outside the gene matches. The CDR3 DNA sequence: TGTGCCAGCAGCCCCGACTCGCCAACACTCGGTAGCGGGGGCAGATACGAGCAGTACTTC. Translation gives CASSPDSPTLGSGGRYEQYF.

The chain carries TRBV2 and TRBJ2-5; D unresolved. Germline V gene lookup returns CDR1 SNHLY and CDR2 FYNNEI. This CDR3 region has 16 residues. Trimming took off 4 bases at V and 5 bases at J, with 20 bases between the two ends. CDR3 DNA: TGTGCCAGCAGTGGAGCGCTTATGGGGTTAAGGGAGACCCAGTACTTC. It is translated as CASSGALMGLRETQYF.

This clonotype was counted many times. The chain joins TRBV15 to TRBJ2-4; D is tentatively TRBD1 or TRBD2 (5 bases each). Trimming removed 3 bases at V and 0 bases at J, with 9 bases between. The CDR3 has 15 amino acids. CDR1 and CDR2 (germline): LNHNV, YYDKDF (reference sequence). CDR3 region: CATSSTGTAKNIQYF. The CDR3 nucleotides read TGTGCCACCAGCAGCACCGGGACAGCCAAAAACATTCAGTACTTC.

This clonotype was detected only a few times. The DNA of the CDR3 is TGTGCCAGCAGCTCATACATTAAAGAGAACTATGGCTACACCTTC. Its translation: CASSSYIKENYGYTF. This sequence joins TRBV11-2 and TRBJ1-2; no reliable D call. The CDR3 extends over 15 amino acids. V was trimmed by 4 bases and J by 2 bases, leaving 14 bases between them. CDR1 SGHAT and CDR2 FQNNGV come from the germline V gene. The full variable domain, its missing parts supplied by reference TRBV11-2 and TRBJ1-2, is EAGVAQSPRYKIIEKRQSVAFWCNPISGHATLYWYQQILGQGPKLLIQFQNNGVVDDSQLPKDRFSAERLKGVDSTLKIQPAKLEDSAVYLCASSSYIKENYGYTFGSGTRLTVV.

The V and J genes are TRBV14 and TRBJ2-1, with D hard to call. The germline V and J ends were trimmed by 0 bases and 12 bases, with 9 bases remaining between them. The CDR3 length is 12 residues. Germline lookup yields CDR1 SGHDN and CDR2 FVKESK. CDR3 nucleotide sequence: TGTGCCAGCAGCCAAGATACAGAAGTGCAGTTCTTC. Its translation: CASSQDTEVQFF.

This rearrangement joins TRBV12-3 or TRBV12-4 to TRBJ1-5; D is unclear. This CDR3 is built from 15 residues. V was pared by 0 bases and J by 7 bases, with 13 bases between. CDR3 nucleotides: TGTGCCAGCAGTTTAGCTGAAGGGAACGTGCAGCCCCAGCATTTT. This encodes CASSLAEGNVQPQHF.

This clonotype has a handful of counts. CDR3 protein: CASSETVPQGKQFF. The CDR3 coding sequence is TGTGCCAGCAGTGAGACCGTCCCCCAGGGCAAGCAGTTCTTC. The J gene is TRBJ2-1, the V gene TRBV2; TRBD1 might be the D (5 bases). Trimming shortened V by 3 bases and J by 11 bases, and 17 bases separated the two germline ends. This CDR3 region has 14 residues. CDR1 is SNHLY and CDR2 is FYNNEI in the germline V gene.

This clonotype was counted only a few times. J is TRBJ2-1 and V is TRBV7-2; D not certain. This CDR3 is built from 9 residues. Trimming stripped 6 bases from V and 10 bases from J, with 4 bases between. Per the germline V gene, CDR1 is SGHTA and CDR2 is FQGNSA. The CDR3 nucleotides are TGTGCCAGCAGTCGGGAGCAGTTCTTC. As protein: CASSREQFF.

This sequence joins TRBV5-4 and TRBJ2-5, with D possibly being TRBD2 (5 bases). V lost 4 bases to trimming and J lost 4 bases, with 17 bases between them. The CDR3 loop spans 15 amino acids. Germline loops: CDR1 SGHNT, CDR2 YYREEE (reference sequence). The CDR3 DNA sequence: TGTGCCAGCAGCCCCAAAGCGGAATTAGGAGAGACCCAGTACTTC. Translating gives CASSPKAELGETQYF.

This clonotype was found a few times. The rearrangement links TRBV12-3 or TRBV12-4 to TRBJ2-1, with 8 bases that match TRBD1. The CDR3 is 15 amino acids. V lost 2 bases and J lost 5; bases outside the gene matches: 5. In DNA form, the CDR3 reads TGTGCCAGCAGTTTACTCAGGGGGCACCACAATGAGCAGTTCTTC. This translates into CASSLLRGHHNEQFF.

The rearrangement uses TRBV12-3 or TRBV12-4 and TRBJ2-7; 8 bases line up with TRBD1. J gave up 6 bases and V 5 bases, and 6 bases lay outside the gene matches. The CDR3 is 13 residues long. DNA for the CDR3: TGTGCCAGCAGTACAGGGGGATTCTTCGAGCAGTACTTC. Translated, it gives CASSTGGFFEQYF.

V and J are TRBV7-2 and TRBJ2-2; the D gene is possibly TRBD2 (6 bases). This CDR3 is built from 16 residues. CDR1 is SGHTA, CDR2 FQGNSA, per germline. The V gene lost 1 base and the J gene lost 2 bases, with 11 bases spanning the gap. CDR3 nucleotides: TGTGCCAGCAGCTTAGTAGTGGGACTTAACACCGGGGAGCTGTTTTTT. This gives the protein CASSLVVGLNTGELFF.

The genes are TRBV12-3 or TRBV12-4 and TRBJ2-2; D uncertain. V was cut by 1 base and J by 1 base, with 13 bases left in between. The CDR3 has 17 amino acids. The CDR3, as DNA: TGTGCCAGCAGTTTAGGCTCCCGGCGGAAGAACACCGGGGAGCTGTTTTTT. This sequence encodes CASSLGSRRKNTGELFF.

The rearrangement joins TRBV6-5 to TRBJ2-2; TRBD2 agrees at 14 bases. The germline V gene has CDR1 MNHEY and CDR2 SVGAGI. This CDR3 comprises 18 residues. V gave up 0 bases and J gave up 6 bases; unmatched junction bases: 6. CDR3 DNA: TGTGCCAGCAGTTACTCGGGACTAGCGGGAGCCCCTCCCGGGGAGCTGTTTTTT. Protein: CASSYSGLAGAPPGELFF.

The count of this clonotype is one. The gene calls are TRBV12-3 or TRBV12-4 and TRBJ1-4; D gene ambiguous. The CDR3 loop spans 13 amino acids. V gave up 5 bases and J gave up 2 bases, with 6 bases separating them. CDR3 sequence reads: CASSLDTNEKLFF. In DNA form, the CDR3 reads TGTGCCAGCAGTCTGGATACTAATGAAAAACTGTTTTTT.

V and J are TRBV20-1 and TRBJ2-1, with TRBD2 matching 10 bases. V lost 7 bases, J lost 8 bases, and 8 bases stayed unmatched. Per the germline V gene, CDR1 is DFQATT and CDR2 is SNEGSKA (reference sequence). The CDR3 contains 13 residues. This CDR3 is CSGSGGAKDEQFF. The CDR3 nucleotides are TGCAGTGGAAGCGGGGGGGCTAAGGATGAGCAGTTCTTC.

This clonotype was observed at least ten times. The chain couples TRBV7-9 to TRBJ2-3; the D gene is possibly TRBD1 (5 bases). Looked up from germline, CDR1 is SEHNR and CDR2 is FQNEAQ (reference sequence). The CDR3 sequence is 18 residues long. V dropped 2 bases and J dropped 2 bases, with 20 bases sitting between them. The DNA for the CDR3 is TGTGCCAGCAGCTTAAAGGACAACCCCCAGAAATTCACAGATACGCAGTATTTT. Its translation is CASSLKDNPQKFTDTQYF.

This clonotype occurred a few times. The CDR3 sequence is CSASGLSISYNEQFF. The DNA for the CDR3 is TGCAGTGCTTCGGGACTTTCCATCTCCTACAATGAGCAGTTCTTC. This chain connects TRBV20-1 to TRBJ2-1, with a weak D call TRBD2 (6 bases). CDR3 length: 15 residues. Deletions cut 5 bases from V and 0 bases from J, with 14 bases between. Germline V gene sequence: CDR1 DFQATT, CDR2 SNEGSKA (reference sequence).

As regards this clonotype: A much larger clone is a single base away; this may be a read error. Since the CDR3 does not end with the conserved phenylalanine or tryptophan, this likely comes from a read error. The chain has TRBV5-6 and TRBJ2-5, with D possibly matching TRBD1 (6 bases). The CDR3 extends over 16 amino acids. The germline gives CDR1 SGHDT, CDR2 YYEEEE. Trimming pared 0 bases from V and 2 bases from J, leaving 14 bases between. CDR3 nucleotide sequence: TGTGCCAGCAGCTTGGCCAACAGGGAGTGGCAAGAGACCCAGTACTCC. This sequence encodes CASSLANREWQETQYS.

J is TRBJ2-7 and V is TRBV7-2; D is unclear. The V gene lost 6 bases and the J gene lost 1 base, with 10 bases spanning the gap. Germline-derived CDR1 and CDR2 are SGHTA and FQGNSA. The CDR3 has 13 residues. The CDR3 DNA sequence: TGTGCCAGCAGTAGTATAGAGTCCTACGAGCAGTACTTC. This sequence encodes CASSSIESYEQYF.

This clonotype turned up a few times. The chain joins TRBV29-1 to TRBJ2-7, with TRBD2 as a possible D gene (6 bases). Germline V gene data show CDR1 as SQVTM and CDR2 as ANQGSEA. V was pared by 5 bases and J by 1 base, with 12 bases between. The CDR3 has 13 amino acids. Here the CDR3 DNA reads TGCAGCGTTTCGGAGGGCTCATCCTACGAGCAGTACTTC. Its protein is CSVSEGSSYEQYF.

This sequence joins TRBV30 and TRBJ2-3; D perhaps matches TRBD1 (5 bases). Germline CDR1 reads GTSNPN; CDR2 reads SVGIG (reference sequence). The CDR3 extends over 15 amino acids. V was pared by 3 bases and J by 0 bases, with 13 bases between. The CDR3 DNA follows: TGTGCCTGGAGCGGCGGCACAGGAAGCACAGATACGCAGTATTTT. Protein product: CAWSGGTGSTDTQYF. The full variable domain, in which reference TRBV30 and TRBJ2-3 provide the parts outside the CDR3, is SQTIHQWPATLVQPVGSPLSLECTVEGTSNPNLYWYRQAAGRGLQLLFYSVGIGQISSEVPQNLSASRPQDRQFILSSKKLLLSDSGFYLCAWSGGTGSTDTQYFGPGTRLTVL.

A few counts support this clonotype. The chain couples TRBV20-1 to TRBJ2-7; no definite D call. Germline CDR1 DFQATT, CDR2 SNEGSKA (reference sequence). The V gene lost 5 bases and the J gene lost 3 bases, with 20 bases spanning the gap. The CDR3 has 15 residues. The CDR3 spells CSADPLGNWYYEQYF. CDR3 in DNA: TGCAGTGCTGACCCGCTGGGAAACTGGTACTACGAGCAGTACTTC.

The chain joins TRBV12-3 or TRBV12-4 to TRBJ2-3; the D gene is possibly TRBD1 (5 bases). The CDR3 covers 14 residues. Between the trimmed V and J ends, which lost 5 bases and 2 bases, there was a span of 11 bases. In DNA, the CDR3 is TGTGCCAGCAGTAACAGGTTCTCCACAGATACGCAGTATTTT. Its protein product is CASSNRFSTDTQYF.